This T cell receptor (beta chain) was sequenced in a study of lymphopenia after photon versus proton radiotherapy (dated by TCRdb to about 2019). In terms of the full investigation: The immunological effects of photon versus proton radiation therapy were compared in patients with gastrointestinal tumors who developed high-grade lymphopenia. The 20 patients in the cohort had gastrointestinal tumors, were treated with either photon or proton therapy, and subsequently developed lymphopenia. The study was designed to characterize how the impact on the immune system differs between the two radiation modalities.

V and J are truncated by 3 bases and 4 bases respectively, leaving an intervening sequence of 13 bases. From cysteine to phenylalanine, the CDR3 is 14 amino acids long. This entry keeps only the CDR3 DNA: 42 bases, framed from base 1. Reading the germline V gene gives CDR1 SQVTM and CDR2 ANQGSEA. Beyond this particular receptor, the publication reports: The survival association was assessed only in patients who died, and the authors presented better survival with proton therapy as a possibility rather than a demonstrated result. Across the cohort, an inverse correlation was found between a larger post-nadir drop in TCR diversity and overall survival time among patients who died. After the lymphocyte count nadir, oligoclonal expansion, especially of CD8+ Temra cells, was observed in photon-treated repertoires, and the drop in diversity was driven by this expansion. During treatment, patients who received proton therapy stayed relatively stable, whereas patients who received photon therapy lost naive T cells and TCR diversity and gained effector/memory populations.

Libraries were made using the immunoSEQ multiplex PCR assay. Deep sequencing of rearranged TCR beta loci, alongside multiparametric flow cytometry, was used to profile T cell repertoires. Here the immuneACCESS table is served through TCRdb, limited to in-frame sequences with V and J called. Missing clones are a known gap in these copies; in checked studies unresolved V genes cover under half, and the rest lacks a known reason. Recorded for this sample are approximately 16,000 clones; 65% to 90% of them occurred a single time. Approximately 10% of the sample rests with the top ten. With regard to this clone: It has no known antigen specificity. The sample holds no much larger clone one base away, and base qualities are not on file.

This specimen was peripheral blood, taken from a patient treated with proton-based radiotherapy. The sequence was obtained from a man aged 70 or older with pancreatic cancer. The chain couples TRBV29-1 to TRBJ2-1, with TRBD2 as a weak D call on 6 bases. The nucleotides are TGCAGCGTTGAGGGGGGAGTGGGATACAATGAGCAGTTCTTC. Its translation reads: CSVEGGVGYNEQFF.